The source of this T cell receptor beta chain is a study of low-dose radiotherapy and immunotherapy resistance in tumors. Looking at the study overall: Cohort 2 was treated with 1 Gy per fraction every two weeks, amounting to 13 Gy across 26 weeks. Patients took oral aspirin 300 mg daily for four cycles from cycle 1 day 1.

First-strand cDNA relied on TRAV- and TRBV-specific primers spanning alpha and beta chains. Over approximately 20 PCR cycles, TCRs were amplified from a constant-region primer and V-primer adapter. TCRdb used MiXCR to reprocess the reads, holding one entry per CDR3 protein. In the table there are approximately 90,000 distinct CDR3 sequences, around 9.2% of which are singletons. This clonotype was seen more than once but under ten times. This sample's time point: before trial treatment. Donors were treated with nivolumab, ipilimumab, aspirin, and low-dose cyclophosphamide and radiotherapy. Those eligible were patients bearing advanced solid tumors lacking tumor-infiltrating lymphocytes. CDR3 length equals 14 residues. V lost 2 bases, J lost 5 bases, and 12 bases lay in between. CDR1 and CDR2 (germline): MGHDK, SYGVNS.

This TCR came from a male donor with prostate cancer. The specimen was PBMCs, collected before treatment. The chain couples TRBV25-1 to TRBJ2-5; D unclear. The CDR3 nucleotides are TGTGCCAGCAGTGAAGGACCGCCCCGGGAGACCCAGTACTTC. Translation gives CASSEGPPRETQYF.